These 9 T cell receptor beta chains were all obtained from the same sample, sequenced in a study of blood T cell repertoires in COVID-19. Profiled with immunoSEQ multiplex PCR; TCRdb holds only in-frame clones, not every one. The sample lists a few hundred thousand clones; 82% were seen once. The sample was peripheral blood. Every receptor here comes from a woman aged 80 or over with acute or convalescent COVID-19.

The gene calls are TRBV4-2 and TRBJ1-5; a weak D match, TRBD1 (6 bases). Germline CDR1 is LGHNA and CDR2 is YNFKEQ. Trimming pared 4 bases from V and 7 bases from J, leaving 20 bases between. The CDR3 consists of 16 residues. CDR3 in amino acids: CASSLGATGPEQPQHF. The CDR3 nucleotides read TGTGCCAGCAGCCTCGGAGCAACAGGGCCAGAACAGCCCCAGCATTTT.

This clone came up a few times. CDR3 nucleotide sequence: TGTGCCAGCAACTGGGGTCTGGGGACAGGGAGGAATAATTCACCCCTCCACTTT. It specifies CASNWGLGTGRNNSPLHF. This chain links TRBV28 with TRBJ1-6; 9 nucleotides agree with TRBD1. The CDR3 has 18 amino acids. The V segment lost 7 bases and the J segment 5 bases; nucleotides outside the gene matches: 15. Germline lookup yields CDR1 MDHEN and CDR2 SYDVKM.

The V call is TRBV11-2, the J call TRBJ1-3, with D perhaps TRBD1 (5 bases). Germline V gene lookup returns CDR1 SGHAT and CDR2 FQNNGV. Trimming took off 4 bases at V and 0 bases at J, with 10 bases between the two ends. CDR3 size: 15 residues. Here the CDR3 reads CASSSVTVSGNTIYF. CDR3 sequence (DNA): TGTGCCAGCAGCTCGGTGACAGTCTCTGGAAACACCATATATTTT.

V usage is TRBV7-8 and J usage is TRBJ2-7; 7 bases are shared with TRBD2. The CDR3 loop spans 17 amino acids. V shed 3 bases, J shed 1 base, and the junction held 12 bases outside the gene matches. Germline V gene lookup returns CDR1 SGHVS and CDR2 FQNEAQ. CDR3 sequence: CASSLGLSNSVSYEQYF. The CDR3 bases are TGTGCCAGCAGCTTGGGACTATCTAACTCGGTATCCTACGAGCAGTACTTC.

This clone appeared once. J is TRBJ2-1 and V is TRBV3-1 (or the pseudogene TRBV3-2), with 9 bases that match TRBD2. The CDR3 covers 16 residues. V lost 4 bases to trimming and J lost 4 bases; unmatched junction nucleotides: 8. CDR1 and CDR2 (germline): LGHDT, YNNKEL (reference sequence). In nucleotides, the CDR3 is TGTGCCAGCAGCCGCGCGGGGGGGGGCGTATACAATGAGCAGTTCTTC. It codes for CASSRAGGGVYNEQFF.

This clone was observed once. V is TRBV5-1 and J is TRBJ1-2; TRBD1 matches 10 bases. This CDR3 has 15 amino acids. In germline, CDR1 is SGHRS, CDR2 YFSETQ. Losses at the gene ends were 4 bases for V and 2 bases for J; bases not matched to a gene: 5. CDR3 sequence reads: CASSQGQGTNYGYTF. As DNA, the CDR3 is TGCGCCAGCAGCCAGGGACAGGGGACCAACTATGGCTACACCTTC.

CDR3 amino acids: CSVQQGGQGGYTF. In DNA, the CDR3 is TGCAGCGTCCAGCAGGGTGGACAGGGGGGCTACACCTTC. V usage is TRBV29-1 and J usage is TRBJ1-2; 9 nucleotides agree with TRBD1. V lost 6 bases to trimming and J lost 8 bases; unmatched junction nucleotides: 10. Germline V gene lookup returns CDR1 SQVTM and CDR2 ANQGSEA. The CDR3 has 13 residues.

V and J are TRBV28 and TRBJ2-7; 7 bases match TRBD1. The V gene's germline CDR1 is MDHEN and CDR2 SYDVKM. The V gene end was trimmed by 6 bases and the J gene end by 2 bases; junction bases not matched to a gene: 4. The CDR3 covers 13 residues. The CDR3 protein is CASRGQGAYEQYF. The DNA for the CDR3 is TGTGCCAGCAGGGGGCAGGGGGCCTACGAGCAGTACTTC.

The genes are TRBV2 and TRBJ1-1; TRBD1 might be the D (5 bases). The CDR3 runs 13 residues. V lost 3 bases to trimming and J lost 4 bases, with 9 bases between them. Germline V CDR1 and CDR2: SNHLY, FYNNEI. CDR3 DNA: TGTGCCAGCAGTGAGGGACTTGCCACTGAAGCTTTCTTT. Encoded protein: CASSEGLATEAFF.